Listed below are T cell receptor beta chains from one sample, sequenced in a study of blood T cell repertoires in COVID-19. TCRdb keeps only in-frame clones here, not all; method: immunoSEQ multiplex PCR. The sample has 200,000 to 300,000 clones; approximately 90% are singletons. Sequences were obtained from PBMCs or T cells enriched from blood (not recorded which). The receptors come from a woman between 35 and 50 years old with acute COVID-19. CDR3s include the opening cysteine and the closing phenylalanine or tryptophan. Each record gives: clone size, D gene, CDR3 length, V gene, J gene, CDR3 protein, CDR3 DNA. The D gene is left open where the match is weak. A row's size may be missing; if present it is once, few, many or a size class.

>-|-|15|TRBV3-1/TRBV3-2|TRBJ1-1
CASSQVTAAARGAFF
TGTGCCAGCAGCCAAGTTACGGCCGCTGCTAGGGGAGCTTTCTTT
>-|TRBD2|16|TRBV3-1/TRBV3-2|TRBJ2-5
CASSLNPGGAQETQYF
TGTGCCAGCAGCCTAAACCCCGGGGGGGCCCAAGAGACCCAGTACTTC
>-|TRBD1|15|TRBV10-1|TRBJ1-1
CASSDGQGYGTEAFF
TGCGCCAGCAGTGATGGACAGGGTTACGGGACTGAAGCTTTCTTT
>-|TRBD1|20|TRBV24-1|TRBJ2-3
CATSDSGPPPRQGATDTQYF
TGTGCCACCAGTGATTCAGGACCCCCTCCAAGACAGGGGGCTACAGATACGCAGTATTTT
>-|-|14|TRBV7-9|TRBJ1-1
CASSYWALNTEAFF
TGTGCCAGCAGCTACTGGGCTTTGAACACTGAAGCTTTCTTT
>-|TRBD2|15|TRBV6-1|TRBJ2-7
CASSEERGSSYEQYF
TGTGCCAGCAGTGAGGAGCGGGGCAGCTCCTACGAGCAGTACTTC
>few|TRBD1|16|TRBV7-2|TRBJ2-4
CASSPGQNLAKNIQYF
TGTGCCAGCAGCCCGGGACAGAATCTAGCCAAAAACATTCAGTACTTC
>once|-|13|TRBV24-1|TRBJ2-1
CATSPPGGDEQFF
TGTGCCACCAGCCCTCCGGGGGGCGATGAGCAGTTCTTC
>-|TRBD1|14|TRBV30|TRBJ2-2
CAWSTGENTGELFF
TGTGCCTGGTCAACAGGGGAGAACACCGGGGAGCTGTTTTTT
>-|TRBD1|15|TRBV28|TRBJ2-7
CASSLRDRVLNEQYF
TGTGCCAGCAGTTTAAGGGACAGGGTTTTGAACGAGCAGTACTTC
>once|TRBD2|16|TRBV6-6|TRBJ2-7
CASSYSRLAGTYEQYF
TGTGCCAGCAGTTACTCGAGACTAGCTGGCACCTACGAGCAGTACTTC
>-|TRBD2|14|TRBV5-1|TRBJ2-5
CASSESGGAEPQYF
TGCGCCAGCAGCGAGAGCGGGGGGGCTGAGCCCCAGTACTTC
>once|TRBD2|15|TRBV27|TRBJ2-2
CASSSSGRFTGELFF
TGTGCCAGCAGTTCTAGCGGGAGGTTCACCGGGGAGCTGTTTTTT
>-|TRBD1|14|TRBV5-1|TRBJ2-5
CATWTGGLGETQYF
TGCGCCACGTGGACAGGGGGCCTTGGAGAGACCCAGTACTTC
>few|-|13|TRBV30|TRBJ2-3
CAWSVRRADTQYF
TGTGCCTGGAGTGTCAGGAGGGCAGATACGCAGTATTTT
>once|-|14|TRBV19|TRBJ1-6
CASRTRQGGSPLHF
TGTGCCAGTAGGACCAGGCAAGGTGGTTCACCCCTCCACTTT
>-|TRBD2|14|TRBV3-1/TRBV3-2|TRBJ2-5
CASRERGEGETQYF
TGTGCCAGCAGGGAGCGGGGGGAAGGTGAGACCCAGTACTTC
>-|TRBD1|17|TRBV4-1|TRBJ1-1
CASSQDQGQGINTEAFF
TGCGCCAGCAGCCAAGATCAAGGACAGGGAATAAACACTGAAGCTTTCTTT
>-|TRBD1|16|TRBV7-2|TRBJ1-6
CASSLAGTGLNSPLHF
TGTGCCAGCAGCTTAGCGGGGACAGGGTTAAATTCACCCCTCCACTTT
>-|-|15|TRBV7-2|TRBJ2-2
CASSLSRANTGELFF
TGTGCCAGCAGCTTAAGCAGGGCGAACACCGGGGAGCTGTTTTTT
>-|TRBD2|17|TRBV14|TRBJ2-2
CASSQDRLAGVTGELFF
TGTGCCAGCAGCCAAGACCGGCTAGCGGGAGTCACCGGGGAGCTGTTTTTT
>-|-|15|TRBV7-9|TRBJ2-1
CASSLSETTDNEQFF
TGTGCCAGCAGCTTATCTGAGACAACGGACAATGAGCAGTTCTTC
>-|TRBD1|15|TRBV7-9|TRBJ1-1
CASTTFTQGDTEAFF
TGTGCCAGCACCACATTTACACAGGGGGACACTGAAGCTTTCTTT
>-|-|14|TRBV7-7|TRBJ2-1
CASSLDGKNNEQFF
TGTGCTAGCAGCTTAGACGGGAAAAACAATGAGCAGTTCTTC
>once|TRBD1|14|TRBV11-3|TRBJ1-2
CASSPRDSHHGYTF
TGTGCCAGCAGCCCACGGGACAGCCATCATGGCTACACCTTC
>-|-|17|TRBV5-4|TRBJ2-3
CASSRRGLWEGTDTQYF
TGTGCCAGCAGCCGACGGGGGTTGTGGGAGGGCACAGATACGCAGTATTTT
>-|-|12|TRBV19|TRBJ1-1
CASSTYREGRFF
TGTGCCAGTAGTACCTACAGGGAGGGTCGTTTCTTT
>-|TRBD2|12|TRBV7-9|TRBJ2-1
CASSLERDKQFF
TGTGCCAGCAGCTTAGAGCGGGATAAGCAGTTCTTC
>few|TRBD2|14|TRBV2|TRBJ2-5
CASSLAGGHQTQYF
TGTGCCAGCAGTCTAGCGGGGGGGCATCAGACCCAGTACTTC
>-|TRBD2|14|TRBV29-1|TRBJ2-1
CSVEPSGSYNEQFF
TGCAGCGTTGAACCCAGCGGGAGCTACAATGAGCAGTTCTTC
>-|TRBD1|15|TRBV7-6|TRBJ1-1
CASSKNEGARTEAFF
TGTGCCAGCAGCAAGAATGAGGGGGCGCGCACTGAAGCTTTCTTT
>-|TRBD2|18|TRBV6-8|TRBJ2-5
CASSYPRGPSGGCEPQYF
TGTGCCAGCAGTTATCCCCGAGGGCCTAGCGGTGGTTGCGAGCCCCAGTACTTC
>once|TRBD2|15|TRBV4-3|TRBJ2-7
CASSQAASGSYEQYF
TGCGCCAGCAGCCAAGCAGCTAGCGGCTCCTACGAGCAGTACTTC
>-|TRBD1|13|TRBV30|TRBJ1-6
CAWSGGGHSPLHF
TGTGCCTGGAGTGGAGGGGGCCATTCACCCCTCCACTTT
>-|-|12|TRBV3-1/TRBV3-2|TRBJ2-2
CASSQLSRELFF
TGTGCCAGCAGCCAACTTTCCCGGGAGCTGTTTTTT
>-|TRBD1|15|TRBV9|TRBJ2-2
CASSLRTGNTGELFF
TGTGCCAGCAGCCTGAGGACAGGGAACACCGGGGAGCTGTTTTTT
>-|TRBD1|15|TRBV7-9|TRBJ1-2
CASSFGPTGNYGYTF
TGTGCCAGCAGCTTTGGCCCGACAGGGAACTATGGCTACACCTTC
>-|-|16|TRBV2|TRBJ1-5
CASSDRVGVRDQPQHF
TGTGCCAGCAGTGACAGGGTAGGGGTTCGGGATCAGCCCCAGCATTTT
>-|-|14|TRBV7-8|TRBJ1-5
CASSLALRDQPQHF
TGTGCCAGCAGCTTAGCTTTGAGAGATCAGCCCCAGCATTTT
>-|TRBD1|16|TRBV19|TRBJ1-6
CASSITGVRLNSPLHF
TGTGCCAGTAGTATAACAGGGGTAAGGCTGAATTCACCCCTCCACTTT
>-|-|13|TRBV19|TRBJ1-6
CASSIRGNSPLHF
TGTGCCAGTAGTATCCGGGGGAATTCACCCCTCCACTTT
>-|TRBD1|16|TRBV7-9|TRBJ1-2
CASSFYRTGTNYGYTF
TGTGCCAGCAGCTTTTATCGGACAGGGACGAACTATGGCTACACCTTC
>-|-|14|TRBV6-1|TRBJ1-1
CASSEGSSSTEAFF
TGTGCCAGCAGTGAAGGGAGCAGTTCCACTGAAGCTTTCTTT
>-|-|13|TRBV12-3/TRBV12-4|TRBJ1-6
CASSGRGNSPLHF
TGTGCCAGCAGTGGACGGGGTAATTCACCCCTCCACTTT
>-|TRBD1|15|TRBV6-1|TRBJ1-3
CASSEPWDRRNTIYF
TGTGCCAGCAGTGAGCCGTGGGACAGGAGAAACACCATATATTTT
>-|-|16|TRBV5-1|TRBJ2-1
CASSFSGVSSYNEQFF
TGCGCCAGCAGCTTCTCCGGGGTTAGCTCCTACAATGAGCAGTTCTTC
>-|TRBD1|16|TRBV27|TRBJ1-2
CASSTDRERRGRGYTF
TGTGCCAGCAGTACCGACAGGGAGAGACGGGGCCGGGGCTACACCTTC
>-|TRBD2|15|TRBV5-1|TRBJ2-3
CASSYTSVGADTQYF
TGCGCCAGCAGCTATACTAGCGTCGGGGCAGATACGCAGTATTTT
>-|-|19|TRBV5-1|TRBJ2-4
CASSPGLPEQGFGKNIQYF
TGCGCCAGCAGCCCTGGGCTCCCCGAACAGGGTTTTGGCAAAAACATTCAGTACTTC
>-|-|14|TRBV7-2|TRBJ1-5
CASSLGTVLAPQHF
TGTGCCAGCAGCTTAGGGACAGTTTTAGCCCCCCAGCATTTT
>-|-|15|TRBV4-1|TRBJ2-7
CASSQGGQPSYEQYF
TGCGCCAGCAGCCAAGGAGGGCAACCTTCCTACGAGCAGTACTTC
>-|-|16|TRBV27|TRBJ1-5
CASSFTWQSSNQPQHF
TGTGCCAGCAGTTTTACGTGGCAGTCTAGCAATCAGCCCCAGCATTTT
>-|-|16|TRBV7-2|TRBJ2-1
CASSLSGSGTYNEQFF
TGTGCCAGCAGCTTATCGGGAAGCGGAACCTACAATGAGCAGTTCTTC
>-|TRBD1|13|TRBV7-9|TRBJ2-7
CASSSGGMREQYF
TGTGCCAGCAGCTCAGGGGGTATGAGGGAGCAGTACTTC
>-|TRBD1|15|TRBV11-2|TRBJ2-1
CASSGQAGSYNEQFF
TGTGCCAGCTCTGGACAGGCGGGCTCCTACAATGAGCAGTTCTTC
>once|TRBD2|15|TRBV6-6|TRBJ2-5
CASSTSGGMGETQYF
TGTGCCAGCAGCACTTCGGGGGGAATGGGGGAGACCCAGTACTTC
>-|-|13|TRBV19|TRBJ1-1
CASSLPGNTEAFF
TGTGCCAGTAGTCTCCCAGGGAACACTGAAGCTTTCTTT
>once|-|15|TRBV19|TRBJ1-1
CASNQLLRGNTEAFF
TGTGCCAGTAACCAACTCCTTCGGGGGAACACTGAAGCTTTCTTT
>-|-|14|TRBV7-9|TRBJ2-1
CASSTLHKGNEQFF
TGTGCCAGCAGCACGTTGCACAAGGGGAATGAGCAGTTCTTC
>-|-|14|TRBV19|TRBJ1-2
CASSVFPADYGYTF
TGTGCCAGTAGCGTCTTTCCGGCGGACTATGGCTACACCTTC